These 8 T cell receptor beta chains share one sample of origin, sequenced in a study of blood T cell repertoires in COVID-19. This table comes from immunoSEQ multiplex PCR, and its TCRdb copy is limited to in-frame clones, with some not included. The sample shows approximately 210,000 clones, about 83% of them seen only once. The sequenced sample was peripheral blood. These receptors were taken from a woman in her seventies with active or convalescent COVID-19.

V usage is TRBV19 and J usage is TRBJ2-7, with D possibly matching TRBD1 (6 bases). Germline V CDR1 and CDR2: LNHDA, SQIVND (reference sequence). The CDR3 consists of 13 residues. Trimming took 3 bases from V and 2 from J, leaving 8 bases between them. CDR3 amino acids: CASSISGAYEQYF. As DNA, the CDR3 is TGTGCCAGTAGTATCTCAGGGGCCTACGAGCAGTACTTC.

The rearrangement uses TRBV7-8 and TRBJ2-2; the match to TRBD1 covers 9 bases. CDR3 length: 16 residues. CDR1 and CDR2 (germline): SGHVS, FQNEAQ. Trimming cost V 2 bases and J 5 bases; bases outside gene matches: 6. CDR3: CASSLRSGTGTGELFF. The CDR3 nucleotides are TGTGCCAGCAGCTTACGATCGGGGACAGGGACCGGGGAGCTGTTTTTT. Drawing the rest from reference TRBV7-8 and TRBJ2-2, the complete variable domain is GAGVSQSPRYKVAKRGQDVALRCDPISGHVSLFWYQQALGQGPEFLTYFQNEAQLDKSGLPSDRFFAERPEGSVSTLKIQRTQQEDSAVYLCASSLRSGTGTGELFFGEGSRLTVL.

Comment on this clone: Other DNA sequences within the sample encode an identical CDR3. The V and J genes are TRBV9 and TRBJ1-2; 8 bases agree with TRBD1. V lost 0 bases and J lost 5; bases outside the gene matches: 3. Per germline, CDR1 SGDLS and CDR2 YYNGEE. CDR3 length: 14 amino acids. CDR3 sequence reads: CASSVGQGRYGYTF. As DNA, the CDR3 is TGTGCCAGCAGCGTAGGACAGGGGCGGTATGGCTACACCTTC.

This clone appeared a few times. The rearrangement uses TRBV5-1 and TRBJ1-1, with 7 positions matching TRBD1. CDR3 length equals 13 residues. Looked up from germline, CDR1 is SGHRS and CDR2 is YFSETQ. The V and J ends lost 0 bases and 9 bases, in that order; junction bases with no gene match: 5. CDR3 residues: CASSLAGTAQAFF. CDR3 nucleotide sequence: TGCGCCAGCAGCTTGGCCGGGACAGCCCAAGCTTTCTTT.

CDR3 residues: CASSYWGQANYGYTF. The DNA of the CDR3 is TGTGCCAGCAGTTACTGGGGACAGGCCAACTATGGCTACACCTTC. The chain carries TRBV6-5 and TRBJ1-2, with 8 bases matching TRBD1. Per the germline V gene, CDR1 is MNHEY and CDR2 is SVGAGI. V shed 1 base and J 2 bases; nucleotides not matched to a gene: 3. The CDR3 spans 15 residues.

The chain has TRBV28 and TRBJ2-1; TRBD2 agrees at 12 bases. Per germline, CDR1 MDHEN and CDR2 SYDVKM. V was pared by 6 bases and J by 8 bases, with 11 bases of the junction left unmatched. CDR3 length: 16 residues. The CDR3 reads CASRSLGLAGRYEQFF. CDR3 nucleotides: TGTGCCAGCAGATCCCTCGGACTAGCGGGAAGGTATGAGCAGTTCTTC. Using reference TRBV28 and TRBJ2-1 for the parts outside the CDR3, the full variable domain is DVKVTQSSRYLVKRTGEKVFLECVQDMDHENMFWYRQDPGLGLRLIYFSYDVKMKEKGDIPEGYSVSREKKERFSLILESASTNQTSMYLCASRSLGLAGRYEQFFGPGTRLTVL.

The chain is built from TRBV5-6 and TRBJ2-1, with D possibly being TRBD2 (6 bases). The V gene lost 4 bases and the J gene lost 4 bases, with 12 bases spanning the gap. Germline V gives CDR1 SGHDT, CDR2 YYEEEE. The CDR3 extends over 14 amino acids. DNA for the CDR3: TGTGCCAGCAGCGGGAGGACCACTTACAATGAGCAGTTCTTC. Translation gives CASSGRTTYNEQFF.

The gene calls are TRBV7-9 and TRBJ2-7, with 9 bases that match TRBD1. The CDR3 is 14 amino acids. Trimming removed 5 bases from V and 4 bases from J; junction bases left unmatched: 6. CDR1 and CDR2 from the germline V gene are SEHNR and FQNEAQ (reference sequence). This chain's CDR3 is CASSPRQGGYEQYF. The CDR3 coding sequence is TGTGCCAGCAGCCCCCGACAGGGGGGTTACGAGCAGTACTTC.